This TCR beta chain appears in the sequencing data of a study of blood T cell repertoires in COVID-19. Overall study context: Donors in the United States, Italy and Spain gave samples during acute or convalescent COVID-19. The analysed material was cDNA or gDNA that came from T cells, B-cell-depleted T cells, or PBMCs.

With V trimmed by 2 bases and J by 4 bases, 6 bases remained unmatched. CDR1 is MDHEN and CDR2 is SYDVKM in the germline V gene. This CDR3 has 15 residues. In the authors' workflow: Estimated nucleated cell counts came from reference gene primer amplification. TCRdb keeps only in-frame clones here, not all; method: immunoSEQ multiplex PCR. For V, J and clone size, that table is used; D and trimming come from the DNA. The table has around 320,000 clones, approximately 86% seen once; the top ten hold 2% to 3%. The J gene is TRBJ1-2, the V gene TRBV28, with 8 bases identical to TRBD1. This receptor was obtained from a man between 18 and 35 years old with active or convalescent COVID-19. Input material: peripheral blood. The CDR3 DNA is TGTGCCAGCAGTTTAGAGACAGGGGAGACCTATGGCTACACCTTC. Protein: CASSLETGETYGYTF.